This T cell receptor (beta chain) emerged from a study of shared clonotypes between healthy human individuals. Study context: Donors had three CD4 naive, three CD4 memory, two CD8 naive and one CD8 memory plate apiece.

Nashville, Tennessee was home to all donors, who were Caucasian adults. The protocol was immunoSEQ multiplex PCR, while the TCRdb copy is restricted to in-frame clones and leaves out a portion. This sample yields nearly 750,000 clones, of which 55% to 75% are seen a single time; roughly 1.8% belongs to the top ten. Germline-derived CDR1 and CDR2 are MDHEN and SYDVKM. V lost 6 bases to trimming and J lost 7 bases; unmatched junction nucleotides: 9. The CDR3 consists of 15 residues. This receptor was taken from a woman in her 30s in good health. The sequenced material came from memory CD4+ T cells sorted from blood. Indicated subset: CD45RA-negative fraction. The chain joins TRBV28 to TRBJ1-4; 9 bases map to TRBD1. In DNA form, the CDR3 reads TGTGCCAGCAGGTGGACAGGGGAGGAGAGTGAAAAACTGTTTTTT. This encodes CASRWTGEESEKLFF.